This is a list of T cell receptor beta chains from one sample in a study of T cell changes during pregnancy in multiple sclerosis. Assay: immunoSEQ multiplex PCR; the TCRdb copy retains only in-frame clones and omits some. Found here are 70,000 or so clones, around 90% of them singletons; the top ten hold under 0.35%. The starting material was CD4+ T cells from peripheral blood mononuclear cells, obtained after pregnancy. These receptors were collected from a female donor with multiple sclerosis, enrolled in a pregnancy study. The CDR3 runs from the conserved cysteine through the conserved F or W. D genes are given only for firm matches. The size of a clone is reported for some rows only, either as once, few or many, or as a class for expanded clones.

TRBD1 TRBJ2-1 TRBV27 NA CASTRTGVYNEQFF TGTGCCAGCACCCGGACAGGGGTCTACAATGAGCAGTTCTTC
NA TRBJ1-1 TRBV9 once CASSPRLRVENTEAFF TGTGCCAGCAGCCCCCGCCTCAGGGTAGAAAACACTGAAGCTTTCTTT
NA TRBJ1-3 TRBV19 NA CASSMSVPFGNTIYF TGTGCCAGTAGTATGAGCGTGCCGTTTGGAAACACCATATATTTT
NA TRBJ2-1 TRBV9 NA CASSVPAGALNNEQFF TGTGCCAGCAGCGTCCCCGCGGGGGCCCTAAACAATGAGCAGTTCTTC
TRBD1 TRBJ2-7 TRBV19 NA CASSIQGATYEQYF TGTGCCAGTAGTATACAGGGGGCGACCTACGAGCAGTACTTC
NA TRBJ2-1 TRBV19 few CASSLSTSNEQFF TGTGCCAGTAGTCTCTCGACTAGCAATGAGCAGTTCTTC
TRBD1 TRBJ2-7 TRBV28 NA CASSLPGGFTEQYF TGTGCCAGCAGTTTACCAGGGGGCTTTACCGAGCAGTACTTC
NA TRBJ1-1 TRBV5-1 NA CASSPSGRLNTEAFF TGCGCCAGCAGCCCCTCAGGGAGGTTGAACACTGAAGCTTTCTTT
NA TRBJ2-5 TRBV28 NA CASSLLSRETQYF TGTGCCAGCAGTTTGCTGTCCCGGGAGACCCAGTACTTC
NA TRBJ2-7 TRBV28 once CASSFPRVPYEQYF TGTGCCAGCAGTTTCCCCAGGGTACCATACGAGCAGTACTTC
NA TRBJ1-1 TRBV7-8 NA CASSLDRFEAFF TGTGCCAGCAGCTTAGACCGGTTTGAAGCTTTCTTT
NA TRBJ1-1 TRBV2 once CASSERQGWNTEAFF TGTGCCAGCAGTGAACGGCAGGGGTGGAACACTGAAGCTTTCTTT
NA TRBJ2-1 TRBV10-3 NA CAISYLGEVEQFF TGTGCCATCAGTTATCTCGGGGAGGTTGAGCAGTTCTTC
NA TRBJ2-7 TRBV28 NA CASSLTGVRSYEQYF TGTGCCAGCAGTTTAACGGGAGTGAGATCCTACGAGCAGTACTTC
TRBD2 TRBJ2-3 TRBV25-1 NA CASRQREGADTQYF TGTGCCAGCAGACAGCGGGAGGGAGCCGATACGCAGTATTTT
TRBD1 TRBJ1-1 TRBV18 NA CASSPWDRGLMGTEAFF TGTGCCAGCTCACCTTGGGACAGGGGGCTAATGGGGACTGAAGCTTTCTTT
TRBD1 TRBJ2-2 TRBV28 NA CASSSGTANTGELFF TGTGCCAGCAGCTCTGGGACAGCTAACACCGGGGAGCTGTTTTTT
NA TRBJ1-5 TRBV4-2 NA CASSQRGDQPQHF TGTGCCAGCAGCCAGCGGGGGGATCAGCCCCAGCATTTT
TRBD1 TRBJ1-4 TRBV28 NA CASSFQQGGNEKLFF TGTGCCAGCAGTTTTCAACAGGGGGGGAATGAAAAACTGTTTTTT
TRBD2 TRBJ2-7 TRBV28 NA CASSVSGTSREQYF TGTGCCAGCAGTGTATCCGGGACTAGCCGCGAGCAGTACTTC
TRBD1 TRBJ2-5 TRBV28 once CASSHRTGGLETQYF TGTGCCAGCAGTCACCGGACAGGGGGCCTAGAGACCCAGTACTTC
TRBD1 TRBJ2-7 TRBV27 NA CASSATGTGGHEQYF TGTGCCAGCAGTGCAACCGGGACAGGGGGACACGAGCAGTACTTC
TRBD1 TRBJ1-2 TRBV6-6 NA CASSWDRAGYTF TGTGCCAGCAGTTGGGACAGGGCTGGCTACACCTTC
NA TRBJ2-7 TRBV11-2 NA CASSLVGVYEQYF TGTGCCAGCAGCTTAGTTGGAGTCTACGAGCAGTACTTC
NA TRBJ1-5 TRBV30 NA CAWGQDSNQPQHF TGTGCCTGGGGTCAGGATAGCAATCAGCCCCAGCATTTT
TRBD1 TRBJ2-7 TRBV6-5 NA CASSWLQGSLEQYF TGTGCCAGCAGTTGGCTACAGGGGTCCCTCGAGCAGTACTTC
TRBD1 TRBJ1-2 TRBV5-4 NA CASSRPTGYYGYTF TGTGCCAGCAGCCGCCCGACAGGGTACTATGGCTACACCTTC
TRBD1 TRBJ2-1 TRBV6-6 NA CASSKGQGRSNEQFF TGTGCCAGCAGTAAGGGACAGGGTCGTTCCAATGAGCAGTTCTTC
NA TRBJ2-7 TRBV29-1 NA CSVAGAGEQYF TGCAGCGTGGCAGGGGCCGGCGAGCAGTACTTC
NA TRBJ2-3 TRBV6-1 once CASTYTDTQYF TGTGCCAGCACCTACACAGATACGCAGTATTTT
TRBD2 TRBJ2-2 TRBV27 NA CASSLEDLAGAPTGELFF TGTGCCAGCAGTTTAGAGGATCTAGCGGGAGCTCCGACCGGGGAGCTGTTTTTT
TRBD1 TRBJ2-1 TRBV11-3 NA CASSLEDRGSYNEQFF TGTGCCAGCAGCTTAGAGGACAGGGGCTCCTACAATGAGCAGTTCTTC
TRBD1 TRBJ1-5 TRBV19 NA CATQTGLGQPQHF TGTGCCACCCAGACAGGGCTTGGTCAGCCCCAGCATTTT
NA TRBJ2-1 TRBV5-1 NA CASSLEWASVNYNEQFF TGCGCCAGCAGCTTGGAGTGGGCTAGCGTAAACTACAATGAGCAGTTCTTC
TRBD2 TRBJ2-4 TRBV5-6 NA CASSLGGGGYIQYF TGTGCCAGCAGCTTGGGGGGGGGAGGTTACATTCAGTACTTC
NA TRBJ2-1 TRBV7-2 NA CASSLYYNEQFF TGTGCCAGCAGCTTATACTACAATGAGCAGTTCTTC
TRBD2 TRBJ2-1 TRBV5-1 NA CASSPTSGLYNEQFF TGCGCCAGCAGTCCTACTAGCGGTCTCTACAATGAGCAGTTCTTC
TRBD2 TRBJ2-3 TRBV5-1 NA CASSLSLAGGSDTQYF TGCGCCAGCAGCCTATCACTAGCGGGGGGATCGGATACGCAGTATTTT
NA TRBJ2-5 TRBV9 NA CASSFNQETQYF TGTGCCAGCAGCTTCAATCAAGAGACCCAGTACTTC
NA TRBJ2-7 TRBV2 NA CASTRGSYEQYF TGTGCCAGCACTAGGGGTTCCTACGAGCAGTACTTC
NA TRBJ1-1 TRBV5-4 NA CASSPQGTGNTEAFF TGTGCCAGCAGCCCACAGGGAACCGGGAACACTGAAGCTTTCTTT
NA TRBJ2-7 TRBV19 NA CASSSSGPYEQYF TGTGCCAGTAGTTCGAGCGGTCCCTACGAGCAGTACTTC
TRBD1 TRBJ2-7 TRBV28 NA CASTGTGAYEQYF TGTGCCAGTACCGGGACAGGGGCCTACGAGCAGTACTTC
NA TRBJ1-2 TRBV19 NA CASSIRQGMRYGYTF TGTGCCAGTAGTATTAGGCAGGGAATGCGGTATGGCTACACCTTC
NA TRBJ2-1 TRBV19 few CASSLAESSYNEQFF TGTGCCAGTAGCTTAGCGGAGAGCTCCTACAATGAGCAGTTCTTC
TRBD2 TRBJ2-5 TRBV29-1 NA CSVTGGGETQYF TGCAGCGTTACGGGAGGGGGAGAGACCCAGTACTTC
NA TRBJ1-2 TRBV7-9 NA CASSRGQTRQYGYTF TGTGCCAGCAGCCGCGGACAAACCCGACAATATGGCTACACCTTC
NA TRBJ1-6 TRBV5-8 NA CASSLFAGSNSPLHF TGTGCCAGCAGTCTCTTCGCCGGGAGTAATTCACCCCTCCACTTT
TRBD2 TRBJ2-3 TRBV5-1 NA CASSWGGATSTDTQYF TGCGCCAGCAGCTGGGGGGGAGCGACTAGCACAGATACGCAGTATTTT
NA TRBJ2-5 TRBV4-1 medium-sized CASSRGSGGAETQYF TGCGCCAGCAGCCGTGGGAGTGGTGGAGCAGAGACCCAGTACTTC
TRBD1 TRBJ1-5 TRBV19 NA CASSTTGQGISNQPQHF TGTGCCAGTAGTACTACGGGACAGGGTATTAGCAATCAGCCCCAGCATTTT
NA TRBJ2-1 TRBV19 NA CASSIGSSYNEQFF TGTGCCAGTAGTATCGGTAGCTCCTACAATGAGCAGTTCTTC
NA TRBJ1-1 TRBV7-2 NA CASSFGWDKAFF TGTGCCAGCAGCTTCGGGTGGGACAAGGCTTTCTTT
NA TRBJ1-5 TRBV6-6 NA CASTGRGGSNQPQHF TGTGCCAGCACCGGACGGGGGGGTAGCAATCAGCCCCAGCATTTT
TRBD1 TRBJ2-4 TRBV7-9 NA CASTGRQGGDIQYF TGTGCCAGCACAGGGCGACAGGGTGGGGACATTCAGTACTTC
TRBD2 TRBJ2-1 TRBV28 NA CASRTSAYNEQFF TGTGCCAGCAGAACTAGCGCCTACAATGAGCAGTTCTTC
TRBD2 TRBJ2-7 TRBV6-6 NA CASSGLADSYEQYF TGTGCCAGCAGTGGACTAGCGGACTCCTACGAGCAGTACTTC